This record looks at one T cell receptor (beta chain) sequence and its context. No cognate antigen has been identified for it. Per-base qualities were not stored, and no clone one base away is much larger. The data were obtained in a study of T cell changes during pregnancy in multiple sclerosis (dated by TCRdb to between 2019 and 2020). Context from the whole study: In women with multiple sclerosis, the researchers looked at how the T cell repertoire shifted as pregnancy progressed.

The CDR3, cysteine through phenylalanine, is 16 amino acids long. Only the CDR3 portion is preserved as DNA: 48 bases, with reading frame beginning at the first base. Trimmed from V: 5 bases; trimmed from J: 2 bases; junction bases lacking a gene match: 7. CDR1 MNHEY and CDR2 SMNVEV were looked up in the germline V gene (reference sequence). To prepare the library, the immunoSEQ multiplex PCR assay was applied. Entries here come from immuneACCESS through TCRdb and include only in-frame sequences with V and J called. Some clones fail to appear in such tables; in the studies checked, an unresolved V gene covers under half of the shortfall, and the cause of the remainder is unknown. This sample has roughly 27,000 clones in its table, and more than 70% of those were observed once. Around 7.9% of the sample is taken by the ten largest.

This material consisted of CD8+ T cells from peripheral blood mononuclear cells, taken after pregnancy. The sequence came from a female donor with multiple sclerosis, enrolled in a pregnancy study. This sequence uses TRBV27 and TRBJ2-5, with 11 central nucleotides matching TRBD2. The CDR3 protein sequence reads: CASSPIAGGEQETQYF. The bases read TGTGCCAGCAGTCCAATAGCGGGGGGGGAACAAGAGACCCAGTACTTC.